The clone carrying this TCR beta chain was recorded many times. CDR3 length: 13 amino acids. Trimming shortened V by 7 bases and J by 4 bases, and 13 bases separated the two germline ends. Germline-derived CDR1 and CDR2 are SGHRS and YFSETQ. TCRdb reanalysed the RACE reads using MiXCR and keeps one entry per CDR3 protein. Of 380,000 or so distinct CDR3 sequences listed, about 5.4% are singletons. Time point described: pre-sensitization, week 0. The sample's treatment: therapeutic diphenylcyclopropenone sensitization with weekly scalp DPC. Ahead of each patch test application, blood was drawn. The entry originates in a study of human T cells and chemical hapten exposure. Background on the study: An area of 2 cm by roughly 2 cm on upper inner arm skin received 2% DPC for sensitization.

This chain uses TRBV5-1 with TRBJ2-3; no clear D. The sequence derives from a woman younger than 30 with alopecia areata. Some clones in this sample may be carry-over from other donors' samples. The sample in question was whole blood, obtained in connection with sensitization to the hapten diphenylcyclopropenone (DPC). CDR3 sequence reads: CASAHSAPDTQYF. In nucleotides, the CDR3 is TGCGCCAGCGCCCATTCGGCCCCAGATACGCAGTATTTT.